The next 9 T cell receptor beta chains were all read from a single sample in a study of T cells after yellow fever vaccination. TCRdb recomputed calls from the 5' RACE reads with MiXCR, one row per CDR3 protein. The data contain about 580,000 distinct CDR3 sequences, 17% of them singletons. The source material was PBMCs, sampled 4 to 6 days after the first yellow fever vaccination. All receptors come from a man between 18 and 29 years old who received the YFV17D yellow fever vaccine.

The chain recombines TRBV6-1 with TRBJ2-5; 7 bases map to TRBD1. This CDR3 has 14 amino acids. CDR1 and CDR2 (germline): MNHNS, SASEGT. J lost 5 bases, V lost 6 bases, and 9 bases had no gene match. The CDR3 is CASSPQGGRETQYF. The CDR3 nucleotides read TGTGCCAGCAGCCCTCAAGGGGGCCGGGAGACCCAGTACTTC.

This clonotype has a handful of counts. The chain links TRBV4-2 to TRBJ2-1; 8 nucleotides align to TRBD2. Germline lookup yields CDR1 LGHNA and CDR2 YNFKEQ. The trim removed 4 bases at V and 8 bases at J, leaving 10 bases unmatched. CDR3 length: 15 residues. This chain's CDR3 is CASSLREGQRDEQFF. As DNA, the CDR3 is TGTGCCAGCAGCCTCCGGGAGGGGCAACGGGATGAGCAGTTCTTC.

The genes are TRBV7-9 and TRBJ2-1, with D unclear. Germline-derived CDR1 and CDR2 are SEHNR and FQNEAQ (reference sequence). Trimming removed 1 base at V and 4 bases at J, with 14 bases between. The CDR3 loop spans 16 amino acids. CDR3 nucleotide sequence: TGTGCCAGCAGCTTAGGGCTAGACGGGCTGTACAATGAGCAGTTCTTC. Residues: CASSLGLDGLYNEQFF.

The chain has TRBV4-2 and TRBJ2-1; D gene ambiguous. The CDR3 covers 13 residues. V was pared by 1 base and J by 9 bases, with 10 bases between. Germline assignment: CDR1 LGHNA and CDR2 YNFKEQ. The CDR3 loop is CASSQGIQSEQFF. CDR3 DNA: TGTGCCAGCAGCCAAGGAATTCAAAGTGAGCAGTTCTTC.

This clonotype was detected ten times or more. The rearrangement joins TRBV7-2 to TRBJ2-3; D is undetermined. CDR1 is SGHTA, CDR2 FQGNSA, per germline. Trimming took off 4 bases at V and 1 base at J, with 6 bases between the two ends. This CDR3 is 13 amino acids long. CDR3 nucleotides: TGTGCCAGCAGCTACGGACGCACAGATACGCAGTATTTT. It specifies CASSYGRTDTQYF.

This clonotype was detected a few times. The rearrangement links TRBV5-8 to TRBJ2-7; 10 bases align to TRBD1. V was clipped by 2 bases and J by 4 bases; unmatched bases: 12. This CDR3 contains 17 residues. The germline V gene has CDR1 SGHTS and CDR2 YDEGEE. CDR3 residues: CASSFHTGTGDQYEQYF. CDR3 coding DNA: TGTGCCAGCAGCTTCCACACCGGGACAGGGGATCAATACGAGCAGTACTTC.

The chain is built from TRBV9 and TRBJ1-1; D is perhaps TRBD1 (5 bases). V was cut by 0 bases and J by 7 bases, with 13 bases left in between. The CDR3 is 14 residues long. The V gene's germline CDR1 is SGDLS and CDR2 YYNGEE. The CDR3 sequence is CASSVGGGTGEAFF. CDR3 DNA: TGTGCCAGCAGCGTAGGCGGGGGAACAGGTGAAGCTTTCTTT.

The gene calls are TRBV20-1 and TRBJ2-1; a possible D gene is TRBD2 (5 bases). The CDR3 totals 13 residues. Per germline, CDR1 DFQATT and CDR2 SNEGSKA (reference sequence). Deletions cut 6 bases from V and 0 bases from J, with 9 bases between. For the CDR3, the DNA is TGCAGTGCCCTAGCTAGCTCCTACAATGAGCAGTTCTTC. This translates into CSALASSYNEQFF.

CDR3 DNA: TGCGCCAGCAGCCAAGATTTGTGGGGGGGCAATATCATAACGGATACGCAGTATTTT. It translates to CASSQDLWGGNIITDTQYF. This chain connects TRBV4-3 to TRBJ2-3, with D possibly matching TRBD2 (7 bases). CDR1 is LGHNA and CDR2 is YSLEER in the germline V gene. The CDR3 length is 19 residues. The ends were cut back, 0 bases at V and 6 bases at J, with 25 bases in the middle.